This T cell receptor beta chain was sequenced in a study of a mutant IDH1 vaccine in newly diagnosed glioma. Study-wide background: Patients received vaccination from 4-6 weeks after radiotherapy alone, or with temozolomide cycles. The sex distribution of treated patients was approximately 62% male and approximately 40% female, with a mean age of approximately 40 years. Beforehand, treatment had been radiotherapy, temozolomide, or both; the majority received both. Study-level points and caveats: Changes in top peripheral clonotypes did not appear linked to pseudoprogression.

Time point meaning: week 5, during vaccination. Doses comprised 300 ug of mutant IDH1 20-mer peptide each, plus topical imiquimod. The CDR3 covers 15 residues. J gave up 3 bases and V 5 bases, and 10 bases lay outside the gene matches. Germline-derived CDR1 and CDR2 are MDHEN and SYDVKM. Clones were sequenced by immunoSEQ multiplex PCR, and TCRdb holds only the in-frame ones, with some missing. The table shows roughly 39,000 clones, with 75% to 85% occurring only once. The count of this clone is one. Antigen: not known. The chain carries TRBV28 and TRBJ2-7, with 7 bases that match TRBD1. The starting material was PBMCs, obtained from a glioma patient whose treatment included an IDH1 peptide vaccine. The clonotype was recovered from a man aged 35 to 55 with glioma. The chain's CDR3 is CASSNDRARGYEQYF. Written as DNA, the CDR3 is TGTGCCAGCAGTAACGACAGGGCCCGTGGCTACGAGCAGTACTTC.